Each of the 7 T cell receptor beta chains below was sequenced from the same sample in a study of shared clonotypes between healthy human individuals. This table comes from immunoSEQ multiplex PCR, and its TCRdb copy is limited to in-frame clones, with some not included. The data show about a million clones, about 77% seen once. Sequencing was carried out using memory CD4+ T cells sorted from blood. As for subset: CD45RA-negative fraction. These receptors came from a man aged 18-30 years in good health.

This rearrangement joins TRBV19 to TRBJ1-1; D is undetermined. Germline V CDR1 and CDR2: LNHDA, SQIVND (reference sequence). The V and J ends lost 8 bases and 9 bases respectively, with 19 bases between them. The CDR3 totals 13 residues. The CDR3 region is CASGEGRLGKAFF. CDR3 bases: TGTGCCAGTGGGGAAGGGAGGCTTGGGAAAGCTTTCTTT.

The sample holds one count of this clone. The chain's CDR3 is CASSDGGGAGDEQYF. The CDR3 DNA sequence: TGCGCCAGCAGTGACGGGGGAGGAGCGGGCGACGAGCAGTACTTC. The chain combines TRBV10-1 with TRBJ2-7; D might be TRBD2 (6 bases). The V gene lost 3 bases and the J gene lost 5 bases, with 17 bases spanning the gap. The CDR3 runs 15 residues. The germline gives CDR1 WNHNN, CDR2 SYGVQD (reference sequence).

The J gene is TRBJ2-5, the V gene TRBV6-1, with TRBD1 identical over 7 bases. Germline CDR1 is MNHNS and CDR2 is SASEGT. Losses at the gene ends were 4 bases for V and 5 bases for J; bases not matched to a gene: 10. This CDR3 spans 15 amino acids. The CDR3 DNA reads TGTGCCAGCAGTGCTTTGACAGGGACCGGGGAGACCCAGTACTTC. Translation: CASSALTGTGETQYF.

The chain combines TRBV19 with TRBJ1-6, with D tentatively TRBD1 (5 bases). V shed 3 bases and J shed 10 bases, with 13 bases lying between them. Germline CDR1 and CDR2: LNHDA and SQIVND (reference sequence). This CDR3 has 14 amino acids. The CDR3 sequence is CASSIGDGKSPLHF. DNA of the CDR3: TGTGCCAGTAGTATCGGGGACGGGAAATCACCCCTCCACTTT.

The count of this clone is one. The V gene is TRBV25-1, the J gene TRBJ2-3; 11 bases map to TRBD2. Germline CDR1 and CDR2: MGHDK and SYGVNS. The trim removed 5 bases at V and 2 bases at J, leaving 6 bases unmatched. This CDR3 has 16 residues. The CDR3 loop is CASSLIAGGPTDTQYF. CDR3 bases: TGTGCCAGCAGTCTGATAGCGGGGGGGCCCACAGATACGCAGTATTTT.

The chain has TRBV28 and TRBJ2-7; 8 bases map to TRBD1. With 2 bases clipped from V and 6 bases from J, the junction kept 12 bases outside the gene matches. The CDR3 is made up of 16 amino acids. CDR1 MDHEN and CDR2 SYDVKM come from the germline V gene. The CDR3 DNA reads TGTGCCAGCAGTTTAGGGCGGACAGGGTTATACCCCGAGCAGTACTTC. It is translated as CASSLGRTGLYPEQYF.

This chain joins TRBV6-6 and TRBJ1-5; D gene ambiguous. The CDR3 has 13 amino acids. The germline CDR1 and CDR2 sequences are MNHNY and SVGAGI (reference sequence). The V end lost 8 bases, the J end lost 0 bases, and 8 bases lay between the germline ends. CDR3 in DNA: TGTGCCAGCTGTCAATCTAGCAATCAGCCCCAGCATTTT. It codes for CASCQSSNQPQHF.